This note documents a single T cell receptor beta chain sequence. Its antigen is currently unknown. The entry originates in a study of cytomegalovirus exposure and HLA in healthy donors. Across the study: From about 200 million T cells, an earlier analysis saw approximately 110 million unique TCR beta sequences. Caucasian-associated ancestry cluster membership applied to 75% to 85% of over 350 genotyped donors.

Amplification used 60 Vbeta primers and 13 Jbeta primers. Sequencing was performed with immunoSEQ multiplex PCR; in TCRdb, only in-frame clones are kept and a portion is missing. The sample carries approximately 160,000 clones, 75% to 85% recorded once. V gave up 0 bases and J gave up 5 bases; unmatched junction bases: 6. Germline CDR1 SGHRS, CDR2 YFSETQ. The CDR3 has 15 residues. General observations from the study: Per a later analysis, 15,000 to 20,000 TCR beta sequences showed association with HLA alleles at 0.05 false discovery rate. Among the CMV-associated chains, three were confirmed in vitro as specific for CMV antigens.

Sequencing was carried out using PBMCs. The clonotype originates from a woman aged 50 to 60 in good health and CMV-seropositive. The rearrangement links TRBV5-1 to TRBJ2-5, with 8 nucleotides matching TRBD1. CDR3 sequence (DNA): TGCGCCAGCAGCTTGGGGCAGGGGGCGCCCGAGACCCAGTACTTC. This translates into CASSLGQGAPETQYF.